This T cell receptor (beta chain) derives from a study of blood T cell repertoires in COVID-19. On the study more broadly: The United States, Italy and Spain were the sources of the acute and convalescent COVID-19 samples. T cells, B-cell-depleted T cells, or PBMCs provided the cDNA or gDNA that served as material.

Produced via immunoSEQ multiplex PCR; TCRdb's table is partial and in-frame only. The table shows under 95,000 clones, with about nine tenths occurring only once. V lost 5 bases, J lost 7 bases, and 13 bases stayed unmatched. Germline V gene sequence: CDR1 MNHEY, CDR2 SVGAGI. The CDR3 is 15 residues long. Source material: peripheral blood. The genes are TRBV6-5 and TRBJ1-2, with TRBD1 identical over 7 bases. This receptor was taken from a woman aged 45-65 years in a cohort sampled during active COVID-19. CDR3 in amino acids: CASSPLSRQGGGYTF. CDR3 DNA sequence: TGTGCCAGCAGTCCCCTTTCGAGACAGGGCGGTGGCTACACCTTC.